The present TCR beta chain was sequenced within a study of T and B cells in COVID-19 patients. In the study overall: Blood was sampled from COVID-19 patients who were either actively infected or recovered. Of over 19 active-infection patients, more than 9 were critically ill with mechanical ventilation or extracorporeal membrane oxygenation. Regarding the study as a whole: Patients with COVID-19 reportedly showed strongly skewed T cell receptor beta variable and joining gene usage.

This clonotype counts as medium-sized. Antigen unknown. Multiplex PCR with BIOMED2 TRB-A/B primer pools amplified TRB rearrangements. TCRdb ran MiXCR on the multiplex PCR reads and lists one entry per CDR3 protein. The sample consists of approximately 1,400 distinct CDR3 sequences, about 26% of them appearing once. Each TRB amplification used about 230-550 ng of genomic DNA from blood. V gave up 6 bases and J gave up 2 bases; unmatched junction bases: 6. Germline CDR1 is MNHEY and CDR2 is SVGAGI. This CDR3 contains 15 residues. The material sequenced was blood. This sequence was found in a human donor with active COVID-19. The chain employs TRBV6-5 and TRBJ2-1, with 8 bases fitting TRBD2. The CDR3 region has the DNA TGTGCCAGCAGACCAGCGGGAGTCGCCTACAATGAGCAGTTCTTC. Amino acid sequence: CASRPAGVAYNEQFF.